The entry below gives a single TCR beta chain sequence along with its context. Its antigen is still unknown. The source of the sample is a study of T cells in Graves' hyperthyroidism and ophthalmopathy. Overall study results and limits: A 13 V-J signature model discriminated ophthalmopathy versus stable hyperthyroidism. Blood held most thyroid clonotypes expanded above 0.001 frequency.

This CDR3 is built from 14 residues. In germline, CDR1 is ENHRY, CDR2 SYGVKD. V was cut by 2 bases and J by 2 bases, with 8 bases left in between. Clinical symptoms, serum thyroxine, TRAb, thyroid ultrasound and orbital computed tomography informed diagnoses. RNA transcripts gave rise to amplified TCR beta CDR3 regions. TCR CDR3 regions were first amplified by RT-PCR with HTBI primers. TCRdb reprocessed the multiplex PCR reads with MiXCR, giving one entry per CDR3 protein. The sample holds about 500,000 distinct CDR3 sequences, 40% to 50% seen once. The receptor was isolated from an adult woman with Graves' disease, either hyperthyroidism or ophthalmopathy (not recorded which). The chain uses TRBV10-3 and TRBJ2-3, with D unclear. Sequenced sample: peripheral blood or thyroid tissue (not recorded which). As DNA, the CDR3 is TGTGCCATCAGTGAGCTGGGGTACACAGATACGCAGTATTTT. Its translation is CAISELGYTDTQYF.